The clone carrying this TCR beta chain was picked up one time. No antigen is known for it. This specimen belongs to a study of cytomegalovirus exposure and HLA in healthy donors. Overall study results and limits: Cytomegalovirus-associated status was assigned to about 180 TCR beta chains.

This CDR3 is built from 16 residues. Looked up from germline, CDR1 is SGHVS and CDR2 is FNYEAQ. V was shortened by 3 bases and J by 2 bases, with 16 bases between the two germline ends. TCRdb's copy holds only in-frame clones and misses some; the assay was immunoSEQ multiplex PCR. Of roughly 240,000 clones detected, about 83% appear once; the ten largest clones hold 2.6%. The sample consisted of PBMCs. This clonotype originated in a man aged 18 to 35 in good health and CMV-seronegative. The rearrangement joins TRBV7-6 to TRBJ1-1; the D is unclear. The CDR3, as DNA: TGTGCCAGCAGCTTCTACCCGGGAAGAACAAACACTGAAGCTTTCTTT. It yields the protein CASSFYPGRTNTEAFF.